The 10 T cell receptor beta chains below were found in one sample sequenced in a study of T cells in Graves' hyperthyroidism and ophthalmopathy (dated by TCRdb to about 2019). The library came from multiplex PCR. The instrument was an Illumina HiSeq 2000. The TCR beta CDR3 regions were amplified from RNA transcripts. A first-round RT-PCR of the TCR CDR3 used the HTBI primer set with the Qiagen OneStep RT-PCR kit. TCRdb handled the public reads itself, with Q25 trimming in fastp and clone calling in MiXCR, and kept productive beta chains. CDR3 protein duplicates are merged, each entry listing the most common genes and DNA. Within this sample are about 610,000 distinct CDR3 sequences, with roughly 14% of them counted one time only. The top ten clones comprise about 4.5% of the sample. The specimen sequenced was blood. The receptors shown here come from a woman between 40 and 50 years old with Graves' ophthalmopathy.

The chain has TRBV28 and TRBJ2-5; D is perhaps TRBD2 (7 bases). This CDR3 contains 15 residues. V shed 3 bases and J shed 5 bases, with 16 bases lying between them. Germline V gives CDR1 MDHEN, CDR2 SYDVKM. The chain's CDR3 is CASSLGGGLAETQYF. The CDR3, as DNA: TGTGCCAGCAGTTTGGGGGGGGGCCTAGCGGAGACCCAGTACTTC. The full variable domain, with the rest looked up from reference TRBV28 and TRBJ2-5, is DVKVTQSSRYLVKRTGEKVFLECVQDMDHENMFWYRQDPGLGLRLIYFSYDVKMKEKGDIPEGYSVSREKKERFSLILESASTNQTSMYLCASSLGGGLAETQYFGPGTRLLVL.

Many counts were recorded for this clonotype. The chain joins TRBV28 to TRBJ2-7; D is tentatively TRBD1 or TRBD2 (5 bases each). Germline V gene data show CDR1 as MDHEN and CDR2 as SYDVKM. V shed 6 bases and J shed 1 base, with 19 bases lying between them. The CDR3 covers 16 residues. For the CDR3, the DNA is TGTGCCAGCAGCTCATTCGGGACGGTTGCATCCTACGAGCAGTACTTC. It yields the protein CASSSFGTVASYEQYF.

This clonotype was found many times. V gene TRBV28 combines with J gene TRBJ2-7, with 12 nucleotides matching TRBD2. This CDR3 is built from 19 residues. In germline, CDR1 is MDHEN, CDR2 SYDVKM. The junction had 14 bases not matched to a gene; V was cut back by 5 bases and J by 0 bases. This CDR3 reads CASSLLVGLAGISSYEQYF. CDR3 DNA sequence: TGTGCCAGCAGTCTCTTGGTTGGACTAGCGGGGATAAGCTCCTACGAGCAGTACTTC.

The sample holds many counts of this clonotype. The rearrangement joins TRBV12-3 or TRBV12-4 to TRBJ1-2; TRBD1 agrees at 8 bases. The trim removed 6 bases at V and 4 bases at J, leaving 7 bases unmatched. The CDR3 length is 14 residues. DNA for the CDR3: TGTGCCAGCAGCGGACAGGGAGATTCCTATGGCTACACCTTC. It is translated as CASSGQGDSYGYTF.

This clonotype came up many times. The gene calls are TRBV10-1 and TRBJ2-2; weak D call: TRBD2 (6 bases). Germline V lookup: CDR1 WNHNN, CDR2 SYGVQD (reference sequence). V was pared by 3 bases and J by 1 base, with 6 bases between. This CDR3 is built from 14 residues. The CDR3 sequence: CASSEAGNTGELFF. The CDR3 region has the DNA TGCGCCAGCAGTGAAGCGGGGAACACCGGGGAGCTGTTTTTT.

This chain's CDR3 is CASTRSSGNTIYF. For the CDR3, the DNA is TGTGCCAGCACACGGAGCTCTGGAAACACCATATATTTT. The chain carries TRBV6-1 and TRBJ1-3; no clear D gene. V gave up 7 bases and J gave up 0 bases, with 7 bases separating them. CDR3 length: 13 residues. The germline V gene encodes CDR1 MNHNS and CDR2 SASEGT.

The chain has TRBV5-1 and TRBJ2-4; 9 bases agree with TRBD2. Per the germline V gene, CDR1 is SGHRS and CDR2 is YFSETQ. The length of the CDR3 is 18 residues. Trimming took 5 bases from V and 2 from J; bases not matched to a gene: 14. The CDR3 spells CASRRSTGGRDTKNIQYF. The DNA of the CDR3 is TGCGCCAGCAGAAGGTCAACAGGCGGGAGGGATACCAAAAACATTCAGTACTTC.

In this sample, this clonotype turned up many times. J is TRBJ2-5 and V is TRBV4-1, with TRBD2 matching over 8 bases. Looked up from germline, CDR1 is MGHRA and CDR2 is YSYEKL. Trimming cost V 3 bases and J 2 bases; bases outside gene matches: 8. The length of the CDR3 is 16 residues. The DNA of the CDR3 is TGCGCCAGCAGCCATCTCGGACTAGCAGATCAAGAGACCCAGTACTTC. Translating gives CASSHLGLADQETQYF.

The chain recombines TRBV15 with TRBJ2-6, with no clear D. The germline gives CDR1 LNHNV, CDR2 YYDKDF (reference sequence). Trimming took 3 bases from V and 2 from J, leaving 14 bases between them. CDR3 length: 17 residues. CDR3 coding DNA: TGTGCCACCAGCAGCCAAATCGGCTTCGCTGGGGCCAACGTCCTGACTTTC. Translation gives CATSSQIGFAGANVLTF.

This clonotype appeared once. The gene calls are TRBV12-3 or TRBV12-4 and TRBJ1-5; D remains ambiguous. Trimming pared 6 bases from V and 2 bases from J, leaving 14 bases between. This CDR3 has 15 residues. The DNA of the CDR3 is TGTGCCAGCAGGGGAATGGCTGTCGGCAATCAGCCCCAGCATTTT. This sequence encodes CASRGMAVGNQPQHF.